This T cell receptor (beta chain) was captured by sequencing in a study of blood T cell repertoires in COVID-19. The overall study: The United States, Italy and Spain were the sources of the acute and convalescent COVID-19 samples. In each case, the material was cDNA or gDNA derived from T cells, B-cell-depleted T cells, or PBMCs.

CDR3 size: 17 residues. Per the study methods: The authors estimated nucleated cell counts from reference gene primer amplification. Clones were read by immunoSEQ multiplex PCR, and TCRdb kept only the in-frame ones, dropping some. Clonal size and the V and J genes are those of that table, whereas D and trimming came from the DNA. The sample yields some 98,000 clones, 82% seen once. The sequencing sample was made of peripheral blood. This sequence joins TRBV21-1 and TRBJ1-1; the table's D call TRBD1 went unverified against the DNA. TRBV21-1 is listed as a pseudogene. The clonotype was recovered from a man in his sixties or seventies with acute or convalescent COVID-19. The CDR3 loop reads CASSKVGTPQGDTEAFF. The CDR3 nucleotides are TGTGCCAGCAGCAAAGTGGGGACACCTCAGGGGGACACTGAAGCTTTCTTT.